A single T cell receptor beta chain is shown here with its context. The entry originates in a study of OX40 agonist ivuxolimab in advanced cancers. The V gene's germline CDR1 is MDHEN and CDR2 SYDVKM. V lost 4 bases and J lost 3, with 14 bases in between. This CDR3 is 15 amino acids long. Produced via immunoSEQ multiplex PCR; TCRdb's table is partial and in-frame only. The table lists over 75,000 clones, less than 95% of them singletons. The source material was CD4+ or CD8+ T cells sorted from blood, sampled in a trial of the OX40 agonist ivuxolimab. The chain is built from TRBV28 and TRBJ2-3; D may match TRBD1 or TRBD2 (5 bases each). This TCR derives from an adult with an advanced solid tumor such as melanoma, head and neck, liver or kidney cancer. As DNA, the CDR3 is TGTGCCAGCAGTTGGGACCTCGGAGGAACAGATACGCAGTATTTT. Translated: CASSWDLGGTDTQYF.